This entry lists 4 T cell receptor beta chains sequenced from one sample in a study of T cells in Graves' hyperthyroidism and ophthalmopathy. The CDR3 regions of TCR beta were amplified from RNA transcripts. During a first-round RT-PCR of the TCR CDR3, the HTBI primer set was used. TCRdb itself ran the multiplex PCR reads through MiXCR, one entry per CDR3 protein. Of some 650,000 distinct CDR3 sequences listed, around 16% were seen once; the top ten hold about 3.5%. Sequencing input: blood. The receptors originated from a woman aged 40 to 49 with Graves' ophthalmopathy.

This clonotype was observed at least ten times. This chain links TRBV6-1 with TRBJ2-3; TRBD2 aligns across 8 bases. Germline trimming cut 8 bases from V and 2 bases from J; bases unmatched to any gene: 12. Germline assignment: CDR1 MNHNS and CDR2 SASEGT. This CDR3 is built from 16 residues. The DNA of the CDR3 is TGTGCCAGCTACGGGGGGGTCGGCCCTACCACAGATACGCAGTATTTT. It specifies CASYGGVGPTTDTQYF.

This clonotype has at least ten counts. V usage is TRBV16 and J usage is TRBJ2-2; TRBD1 matches at 9 bases. The V gene's germline CDR1 is KGHSY and CDR2 FQNENV. CDR3 length: 15 amino acids. The V gene end was trimmed by 2 bases and the J gene end by 3 bases; junction bases not matched to a gene: 1. CDR3 in DNA: TGTGCCAGCAGCCAACGACAGGGGGACACCGGGGAGCTGTTTTTT. This encodes CASSQRQGDTGELFF.

This chain joins TRBV7-9 and TRBJ2-1; 9 nucleotides match TRBD1. The germline CDR1 and CDR2 sequences are SEHNR and FQNEAQ (reference sequence). This CDR3 spans 12 amino acids. V gave up 5 bases and J gave up 14 bases; unmatched junction bases: 7. The CDR3 sequence: CASSPRDRDKFF. CDR3 DNA: TGTGCCAGCAGCCCCCGGGACAGGGATAAGTTCTTC.

This clonotype was recorded many times. The chain links TRBV3-1 to TRBJ1-1, with D possibly TRBD1 on 5 matching bases. V lost 4 bases and J lost 10, with 13 bases in between. The V gene's germline CDR1 is LGHDT and CDR2 YNNKEL (reference sequence). The CDR3 contains 12 residues. In nucleotides, the CDR3 is TGTGCCAGCAGCCTACTAGGTGGGGGAGCTTTCTTT. It is translated as CASSLLGGGAFF.